There are many counts of the clone carrying this TCR beta chain. The antigen is not known. These data are taken from a study of human T cells and chemical hapten exposure. Overall study context: Weekly administration of diphenylcyclopropenone to the scalp of patients continued throughout the approximately 24-week study.

The germline gives CDR1 SQVTM, CDR2 ANQGSEA. The CDR3 sequence is 14 residues long. The germline V and J ends were trimmed by 6 bases and 4 bases, with 15 bases remaining between them. Original data processing: Per-sample TCR counts ranged from about 23,224 to 750,000, median roughly 87,000. MiXCR was run by TCRdb on the RACE reads, yielding one entry per CDR3 protein. TCRdb, not the authors, supplied the V and J calls. The sample records some 300,000 distinct CDR3 sequences, about 5% being singletons. Time point of the sample: pre-sensitization, week 0. Indicated treatment: therapeutic diphenylcyclopropenone sensitization with weekly scalp DPC. Overall study findings and caveats: Alopecia in the donors means their immune response may deviate from healthy people's.

The gene calls are TRBV29-1 and TRBJ2-2, with D possibly being TRBD1 (7 bases). This receptor was identified in a woman between 18 and 29 years old with alopecia areata. Some clones in this sample may be carry-over from other donors' samples. Sequenced here: whole blood, sampled in connection with sensitization to the hapten diphenylcyclopropenone (DPC). The CDR3 nucleotides read TGCAGCGTAGATCGACAGGGAGGCACCGGGGAGCTGTTTTTT. Translation gives CSVDRQGGTGELFF.